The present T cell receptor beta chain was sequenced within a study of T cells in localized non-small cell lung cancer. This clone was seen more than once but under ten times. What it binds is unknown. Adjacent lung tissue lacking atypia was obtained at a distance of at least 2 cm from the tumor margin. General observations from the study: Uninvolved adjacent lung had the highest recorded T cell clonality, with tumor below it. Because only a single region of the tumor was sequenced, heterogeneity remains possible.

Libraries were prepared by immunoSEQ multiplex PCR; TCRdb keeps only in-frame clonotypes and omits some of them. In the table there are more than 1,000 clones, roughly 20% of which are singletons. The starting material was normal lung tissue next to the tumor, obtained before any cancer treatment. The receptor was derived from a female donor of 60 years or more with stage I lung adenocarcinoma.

CDR3 in DNA: TGTGCCAGCACCCGAGACATGAACACTGAAGCTTTCTTT. It yields the protein CASTRDMNTEAFF. The chain employs TRBV9 and TRBJ1-1; no firm D call. Per germline, CDR1 SGDLS and CDR2 YYNGEE. The CDR3 is 13 amino acids. Trimming removed 6 bases at V and 0 bases at J, with 9 bases between.